In this sample, the clone carrying this T cell receptor beta chain turned up a few times. PCR was performed using 60 Vbeta and 13 Jbeta primers. The method was immunoSEQ multiplex PCR; TCRdb's version includes in-frame clones alone and lacks a portion of them. The sample has 150,000 or so clones, about 79% seen once. This entry belongs to a study of cytomegalovirus exposure and HLA in healthy donors. The clonotype originates from a woman aged 45-59 years in good health and CMV-seropositive. The specimen sequenced was PBMCs.

CDR3 sequence: CASRTWSSYEQYF. CDR3 bases: TGTGCCAGCCGGACTTGGAGCTCCTACGAGCAGTACTTC. This chain joins TRBV2 and TRBJ2-5; D perhaps matches TRBD2 (5 bases). TRBJ2-7 matches the DNA end more closely, so the J call is doubtful. CDR3 length: 13 amino acids. Looked up from germline, CDR1 is SNHLY and CDR2 is FYNNEI.